The T cell receptor beta chain under discussion was sequenced for a study of early T cells in non-severe SARS-CoV-2 infection. Study-wide background: It was bulk RNA from unsorted whole blood that was sequenced, and the chains were unpaired.

Trimming took 8 bases from V and 5 from J; bases not matched to a gene: 4. Germline V gives CDR1 MNHEY, CDR2 SVGAGI. CDR3 length equals 13 residues. Findings of the study overall: The VDJdb matching leaned toward anti-spike CD8 responses and overlooked private and CD4 specificities.

Separate cDNA molecules each had unique molecular identifiers attached to them. TCRdb ran MiXCR on the 5' RACE reads and lists one entry per CDR3 protein. The sample records 30,000 to 45,000 distinct CDR3 sequences, around 5.8% being singletons. This clonotype rates as medium-sized. The antigen is not known. Sequenced here: whole blood, sampled at baseline. The sequence derives from an adult who was a healthcare worker with PCR-confirmed SARS-CoV-2 infection or an uninfected control (not recorded which). The chain is built from TRBV6-5 and TRBJ2-1; 9 nucleotides agree with TRBD1. The CDR3 nucleotides are TGTGCCAGCCCTGGGGACAGGGACAATGAGCAGTTCTTC. This sequence encodes CASPGDRDNEQFF.